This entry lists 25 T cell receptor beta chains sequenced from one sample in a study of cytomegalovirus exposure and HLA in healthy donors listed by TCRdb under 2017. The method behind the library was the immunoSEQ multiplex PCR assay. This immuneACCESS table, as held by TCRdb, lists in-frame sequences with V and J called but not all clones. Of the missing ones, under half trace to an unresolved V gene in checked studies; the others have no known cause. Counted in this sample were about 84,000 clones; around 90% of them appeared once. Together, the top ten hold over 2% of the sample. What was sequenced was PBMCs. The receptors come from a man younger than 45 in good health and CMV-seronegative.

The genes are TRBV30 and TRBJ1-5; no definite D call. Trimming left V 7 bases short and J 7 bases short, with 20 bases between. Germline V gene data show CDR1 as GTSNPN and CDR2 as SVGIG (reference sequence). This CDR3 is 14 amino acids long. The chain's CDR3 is CASQAAEEGQPQHF. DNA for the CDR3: TGTGCCTCGCAGGCCGCGGAGGAAGGACAGCCCCAGCATTTT.

The CDR3 DNA is TGTGCCAGCAGTTCGGCGGGGACCCTAAACACTGAAGCTTTCTTT. It encodes CASSSAGTLNTEAFF. The chain recombines TRBV28 with TRBJ1-1, with D possibly matching TRBD1 (5 bases). The length of the CDR3 is 15 residues. V was pared by 4 bases and J by 2 bases, with 14 bases between. Germline V gene data show CDR1 as MDHEN and CDR2 as SYDVKM. The whole variable domain, remainder taken from reference TRBV28 and TRBJ1-1, is DVKVTQSSRYLVKRTGEKVFLECVQDMDHENMFWYRQDPGLGLRLIYFSYDVKMKEKGDIPEGYSVSREKKERFSLILESASTNQTSMYLCASSSAGTLNTEAFFGQGTRLTVV.

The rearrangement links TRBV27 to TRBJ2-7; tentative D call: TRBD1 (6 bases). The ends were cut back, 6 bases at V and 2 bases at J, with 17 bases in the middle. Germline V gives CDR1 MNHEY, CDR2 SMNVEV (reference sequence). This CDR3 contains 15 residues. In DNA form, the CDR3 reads TGTGCCAGCAGGACGAGGCAGGGGCCAGCCTACGAGCAGTACTTC. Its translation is CASRTRQGPAYEQYF.

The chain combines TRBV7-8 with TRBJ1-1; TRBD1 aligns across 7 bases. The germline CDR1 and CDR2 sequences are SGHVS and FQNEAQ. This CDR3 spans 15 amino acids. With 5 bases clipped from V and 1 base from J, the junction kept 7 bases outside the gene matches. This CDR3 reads CASSPGQVGNTEAFF. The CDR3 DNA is TGTGCCAGCAGCCCCGGACAGGTCGGGAACACTGAAGCTTTCTTT. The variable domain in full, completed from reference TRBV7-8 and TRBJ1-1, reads GAGVSQSPRYKVAKRGQDVALRCDPISGHVSLFWYQQALGQGPEFLTYFQNEAQLDKSGLPSDRFFAERPEGSVSTLKIQRTQQEDSAVYLCASSPGQVGNTEAFFGQGTRLTVV.

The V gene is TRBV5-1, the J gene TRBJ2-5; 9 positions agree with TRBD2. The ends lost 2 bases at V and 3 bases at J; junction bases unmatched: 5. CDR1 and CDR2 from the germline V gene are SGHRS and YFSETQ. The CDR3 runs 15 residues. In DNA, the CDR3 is TGCGCCAGCAGCTTTCCACCTAGCGGGGAAGAGACCCAGTACTTC. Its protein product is CASSFPPSGEETQYF. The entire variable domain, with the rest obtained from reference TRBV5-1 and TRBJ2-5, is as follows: KAGVTQTPRYLIKTRGQQVTLSCSPISGHRSVSWYQQTPGQGLQFLFEYFSETQRNKGNFPGRFSGRQFSNSRSEMNVSTLELGDSALYLCASSFPPSGEETQYFGPGTRLLVL.

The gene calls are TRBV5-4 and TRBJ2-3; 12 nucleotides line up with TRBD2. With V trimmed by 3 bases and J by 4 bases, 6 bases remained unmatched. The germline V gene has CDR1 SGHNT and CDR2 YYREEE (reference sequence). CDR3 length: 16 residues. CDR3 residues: CASSSPLAGGPDTQYF. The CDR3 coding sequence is TGTGCCAGCAGCTCCCCACTAGCGGGGGGCCCAGATACGCAGTATTTT.

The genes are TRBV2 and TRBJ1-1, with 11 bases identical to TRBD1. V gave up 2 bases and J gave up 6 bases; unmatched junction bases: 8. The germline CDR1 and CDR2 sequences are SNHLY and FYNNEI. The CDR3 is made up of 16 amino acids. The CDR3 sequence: CASSETRDRGGPEAFF. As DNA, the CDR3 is TGTGCCAGCAGTGAAACCCGGGACAGGGGGGGGCCTGAAGCTTTCTTT.

The CDR3 loop is CARTGTGDTDTQYF. In DNA form, the CDR3 reads TGTGCCAGGACCGGGACAGGGGACACAGATACGCAGTATTTT. This sequence joins TRBV2 and TRBJ2-3; 10 bases are shared with TRBD1. CDR3 length: 14 amino acids. Germline V CDR1 and CDR2: SNHLY, FYNNEI. The V gene end was trimmed by 9 bases and the J gene end by 2 bases; junction bases not matched to a gene: 5.

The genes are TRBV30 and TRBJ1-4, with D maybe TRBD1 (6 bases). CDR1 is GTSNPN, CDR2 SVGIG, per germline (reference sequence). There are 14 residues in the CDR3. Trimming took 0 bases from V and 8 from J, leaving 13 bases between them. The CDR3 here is CAWSVGRRGEKLFF. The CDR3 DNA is TGTGCCTGGAGTGTCGGTCGAAGGGGGGAAAAACTGTTTTTT.

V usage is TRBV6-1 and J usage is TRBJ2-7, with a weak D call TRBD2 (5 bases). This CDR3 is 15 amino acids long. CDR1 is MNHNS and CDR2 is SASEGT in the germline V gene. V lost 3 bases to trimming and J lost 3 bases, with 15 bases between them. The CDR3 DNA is TGTGCCAGCAGTGATCACTCTGCCGGGATCTACGAGCAGTACTTC. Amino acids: CASSDHSAGIYEQYF.

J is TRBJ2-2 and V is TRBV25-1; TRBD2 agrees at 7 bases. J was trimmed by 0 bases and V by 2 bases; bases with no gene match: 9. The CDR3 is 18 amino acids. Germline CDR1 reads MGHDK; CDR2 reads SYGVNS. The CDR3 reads CASSEPSTSAPNTGELFF. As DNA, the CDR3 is TGTGCCAGCAGTGAACCCTCCACTAGCGCTCCGAACACCGGGGAGCTGTTTTTT.

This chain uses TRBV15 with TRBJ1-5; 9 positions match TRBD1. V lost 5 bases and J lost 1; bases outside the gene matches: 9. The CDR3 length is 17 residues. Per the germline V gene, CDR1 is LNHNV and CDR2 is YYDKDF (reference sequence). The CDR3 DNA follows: TGTGCCACCAGCGGCGGGGACAGGGATGGGAGCAATCAGCCCCAGCATTTT. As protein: CATSGGDRDGSNQPQHF.

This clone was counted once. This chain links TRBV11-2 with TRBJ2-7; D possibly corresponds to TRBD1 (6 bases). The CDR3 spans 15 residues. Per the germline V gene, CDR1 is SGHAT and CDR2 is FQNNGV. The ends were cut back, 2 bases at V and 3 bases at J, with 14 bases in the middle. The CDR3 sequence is CASSLWSDRVYEQYF. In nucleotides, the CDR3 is TGTGCCAGCAGCTTATGGTCGGACAGAGTCTACGAGCAGTACTTC.

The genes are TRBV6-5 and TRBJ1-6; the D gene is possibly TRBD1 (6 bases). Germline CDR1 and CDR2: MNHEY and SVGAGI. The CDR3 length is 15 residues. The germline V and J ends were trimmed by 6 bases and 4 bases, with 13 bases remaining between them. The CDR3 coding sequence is TGTGCCAGCAGAGATCAGGGACATTATAATTCACCCCTCCACTTT. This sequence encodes CASRDQGHYNSPLHF.

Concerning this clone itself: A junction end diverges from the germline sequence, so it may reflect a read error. The CDR3: CASRAKWTQSF. The CDR3, as DNA: TGTGCCAGCAGAGCCAAATGGACACAGAGCTTC. The genes are TRBV6-1 and TRBJ1-2; D may be TRBD1 (5 bases). Looked up from germline, CDR1 is MNHNS and CDR2 is SASEGT. CDR3 length equals 11 residues.

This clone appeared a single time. Here the CDR3 reads CASSVGTGTADTQYF. The CDR3 nucleotides read TGTGCCTCATCCGTAGGGACAGGGACCGCAGATACGCAGTATTTT. This chain links TRBV10-3 with TRBJ2-3; TRBD1 aligns across 9 bases. The CDR3 extends over 15 amino acids. CDR1 and CDR2 from the germline V gene are ENHRY and SYGVKD. Trimming removed 11 bases from V and 4 bases from J; junction bases left unmatched: 13.

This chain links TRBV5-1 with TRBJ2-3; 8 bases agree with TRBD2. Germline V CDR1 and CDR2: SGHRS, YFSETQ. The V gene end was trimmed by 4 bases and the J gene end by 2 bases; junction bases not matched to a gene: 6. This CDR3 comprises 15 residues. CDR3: CASSPSLAATDTQYF. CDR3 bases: TGCGCCAGCAGCCCCTCACTAGCGGCCACAGATACGCAGTATTTT.

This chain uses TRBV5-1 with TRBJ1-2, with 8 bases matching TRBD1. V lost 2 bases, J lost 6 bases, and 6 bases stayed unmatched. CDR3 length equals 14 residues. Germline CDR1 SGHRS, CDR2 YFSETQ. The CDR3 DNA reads TGCGCCAGCAGCTTAATGACAGGGGAGAATGGCTACACCTTC. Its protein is CASSLMTGENGYTF.

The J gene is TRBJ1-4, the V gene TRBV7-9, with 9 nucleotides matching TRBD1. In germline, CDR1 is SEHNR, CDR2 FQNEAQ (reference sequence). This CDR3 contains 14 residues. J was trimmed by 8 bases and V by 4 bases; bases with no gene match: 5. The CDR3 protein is CASSSRTGEEKLFF. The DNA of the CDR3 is TGTGCCAGCAGCTCTAGGACAGGGGAGGAAAAACTGTTTTTT.

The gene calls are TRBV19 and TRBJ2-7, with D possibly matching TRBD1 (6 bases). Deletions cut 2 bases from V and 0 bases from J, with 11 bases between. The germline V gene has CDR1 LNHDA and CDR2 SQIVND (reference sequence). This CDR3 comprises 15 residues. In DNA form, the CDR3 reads TGTGCCAGTAGTATAACCCGGGACAACTCCTACGAGCAGTACTTC. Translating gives CASSITRDNSYEQYF.

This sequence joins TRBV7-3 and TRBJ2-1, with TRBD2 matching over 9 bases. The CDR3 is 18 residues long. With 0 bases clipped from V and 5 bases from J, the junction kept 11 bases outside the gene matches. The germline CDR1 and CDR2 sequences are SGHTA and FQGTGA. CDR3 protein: CASSLTLTSSGVHNEQFF. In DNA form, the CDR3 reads TGTGCCAGCAGCTTAACGTTAACGTCTAGCGGGGTACACAATGAGCAGTTCTTC. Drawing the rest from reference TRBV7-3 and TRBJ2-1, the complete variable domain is GAGVSQTPSNKVTEKGKYVELRCDPISGHTALYWYRQSLGQGPEFLIYFQGTGAADDSGLPNDRFFAVRPEGSVSTLKIQRTERGDSAVYLCASSLTLTSSGVHNEQFFGPGTRLTVL.

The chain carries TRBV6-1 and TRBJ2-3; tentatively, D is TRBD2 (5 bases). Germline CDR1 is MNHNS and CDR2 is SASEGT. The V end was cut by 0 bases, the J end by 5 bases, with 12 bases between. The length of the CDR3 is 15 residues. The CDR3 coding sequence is TGTGCCAGCAGTGAAGCGGGAGTTGGGAAAGATACGCAGTATTTT. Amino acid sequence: CASSEAGVGKDTQYF.

The CDR3 reads CASSMVGHGGELFF. CDR3 in DNA: TGTGCCAGCAGTATGGTGGGGCATGGCGGGGAGCTGTTTTTT. The chain joins TRBV28 to TRBJ2-2, with D maybe TRBD1 (5 bases). This CDR3 has 14 amino acids. Germline CDR1 is MDHEN and CDR2 is SYDVKM. Trimming cost V 5 bases and J 7 bases, with 14 bases left between them.

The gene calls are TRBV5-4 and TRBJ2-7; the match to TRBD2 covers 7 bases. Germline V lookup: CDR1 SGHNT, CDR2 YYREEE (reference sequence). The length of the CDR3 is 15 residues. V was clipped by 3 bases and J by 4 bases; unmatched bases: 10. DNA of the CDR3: TGTGCCAGCAGCTCCCTTGGCGGGAGTTGGTACGAGCAGTACTTC. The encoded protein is CASSSLGGSWYEQYF.

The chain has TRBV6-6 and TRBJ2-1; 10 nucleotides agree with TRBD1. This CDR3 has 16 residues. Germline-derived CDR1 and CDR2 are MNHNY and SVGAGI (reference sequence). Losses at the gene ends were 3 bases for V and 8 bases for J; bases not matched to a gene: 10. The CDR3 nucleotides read TGTGCCAGCAGTTATCTCGACCCGGGACAGGGGTATGAGCAGTTCTTC. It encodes CASSYLDPGQGYEQFF.